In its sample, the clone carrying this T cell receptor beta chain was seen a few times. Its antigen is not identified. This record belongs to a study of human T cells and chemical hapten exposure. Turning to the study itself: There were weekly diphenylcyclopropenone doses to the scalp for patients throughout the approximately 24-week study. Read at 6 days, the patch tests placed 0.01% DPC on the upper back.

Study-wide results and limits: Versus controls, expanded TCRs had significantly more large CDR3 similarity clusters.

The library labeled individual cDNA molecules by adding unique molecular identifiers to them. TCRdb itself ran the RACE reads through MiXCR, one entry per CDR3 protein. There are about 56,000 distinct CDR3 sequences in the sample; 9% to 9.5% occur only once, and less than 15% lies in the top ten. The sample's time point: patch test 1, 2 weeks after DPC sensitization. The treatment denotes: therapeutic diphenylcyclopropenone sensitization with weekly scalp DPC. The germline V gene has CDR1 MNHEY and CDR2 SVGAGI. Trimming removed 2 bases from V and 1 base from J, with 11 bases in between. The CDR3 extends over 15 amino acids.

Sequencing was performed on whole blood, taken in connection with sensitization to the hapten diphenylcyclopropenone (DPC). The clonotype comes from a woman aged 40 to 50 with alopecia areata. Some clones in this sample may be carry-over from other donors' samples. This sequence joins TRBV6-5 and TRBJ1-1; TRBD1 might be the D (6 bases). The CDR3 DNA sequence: TGTGCCAGCAGTTACCGTGGACAGCCGAACACTGAAGCTTTCTTT. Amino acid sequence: CASSYRGQPNTEAFF.